The clone carrying this T cell receptor beta chain was counted only a few times. Source study methods: Nucleated cell counts were estimated from reference gene primer amplification. TCRdb keeps only in-frame clones here, not all; method: immunoSEQ multiplex PCR. From that table come the V and J calls and clone size; the DNA was used to work out D and trimming. Of some 96,000 clones in the sample, almost 80% were seen once. The CDR3 sequence is 14 residues long. Trimming stripped 0 bases from V and 4 bases from J, with 9 bases between. Germline CDR1 is MNHEY and CDR2 is SVGAGI. The data belong to a study of blood T cell repertoires in COVID-19. Across the study: T cells, B-cell-depleted T cells, or PBMCs supplied cDNA or gDNA.

The sample consisted of peripheral blood. The V gene is TRBV6-5, the J gene TRBJ1-2; D gene unclear. The source of this sequence is a man aged 70 or older with active or convalescent COVID-19. The CDR3 region has the DNA TGTGCCAGCAGTTACTCAACGCAGTCCTATGGCTACACCTTC. Encoded protein: CASSYSTQSYGYTF.